One sample yielded the 20 T cell receptor beta chains listed below, sequenced in a study of blood T cell repertoires in COVID-19. Here immunoSEQ multiplex PCR was the method, and the copy in TCRdb shows in-frame clones only, minus some. The profile shows hundreds of thousands of clones, roughly 85% of them singletons. Sequenced: PBMCs or T cells enriched from blood (not recorded which). The receptors come from a man between 40 and 49 years old who had recovered from COVID-19.

V is TRBV27 and J is TRBJ1-1; D ambiguous. This CDR3 has 14 amino acids. CDR1 is MNHEY and CDR2 is SMNVEV in the germline V gene (reference sequence). Trimming removed 2 bases from V and 2 bases from J, with 9 bases in between. The CDR3 coding sequence is TGTGCCAGCAGTTTAGAAGGGAGAAACACTGAAGCTTTCTTT. It translates to CASSLEGRNTEAFF.

For the CDR3, the DNA is TGTGCCAGCAGCACCGGGACAGCTAATTCACCCCTCCACTTT. Protein sequence: CASSTGTANSPLHF. The chain couples TRBV5-4 to TRBJ1-6; 7 bases map to TRBD1. The junction had 4 bases not matched to a gene; V was cut back by 4 bases and J by 6 bases. The CDR3 contains 14 residues. From germline, CDR1 is SGHNT and CDR2 YYREEE (reference sequence).

This clone appeared a few times. The chain employs TRBV7-2 and TRBJ2-2; a weak D match, TRBD2 (5 bases). Germline V gene sequence: CDR1 SGHTA, CDR2 FQGNSA. Trimming left V 2 bases short and J 5 bases short, with 15 bases between. This CDR3 has 16 residues. The CDR3 DNA is TGTGCCAGCAGCTTAACGGGGTGGGGTTCGACCGGGGAGCTGTTTTTT. Amino acid sequence: CASSLTGWGSTGELFF.

Concerning this clone itself: Relative to the germline gene, one junction end is altered; a read error may explain this. The DNA of the CDR3 is TGTGCCAGCAGTTGGGGGGGCACGGATACGCAGTATTTT. This sequence encodes CASSWGGTDTQYF. The chain carries TRBV12-3 or TRBV12-4 and TRBJ2-3, with a tentative D call TRBD2 (7 bases). The CDR3 totals 13 residues.

This clone was counted between two and nine times. V usage is TRBV5-6 and J usage is TRBJ1-2; TRBD1 might be the D (6 bases). Germline CDR1 and CDR2: SGHDT and YYEEEE. The CDR3 covers 14 residues. V lost 3 bases to trimming and J lost 4 bases, with 13 bases between them. The CDR3: CASSSLQGVYGYTF. CDR3 sequence (DNA): TGTGCCAGCAGCTCGTTACAGGGTGTCTATGGCTACACCTTC.

The CDR3, as DNA: TGTGCCAGCTCACTAAGAACCGAGATCTCTGGAAACACCATATATTTT. Translation: CASSLRTEISGNTIYF. This sequence joins TRBV18 and TRBJ1-3; D call uncertain. This CDR3 is 16 amino acids long. CDR1 and CDR2 (germline): KGHSH, LQKENI. Between the trimmed V and J ends, which lost 4 bases and 0 bases, there was a span of 13 bases.

In this sample, this clone turned up once. This chain links TRBV11-3 with TRBJ2-7, with 12 bases aligning to TRBD2. Germline V gene sequence: CDR1 SGHNT, CDR2 YENEEA. This CDR3 has 17 amino acids. V lost 0 bases to trimming and J lost 2 bases; unmatched junction nucleotides: 5. The CDR3 sequence is CASSLELAGGLAYEQYF. The CDR3 region has the DNA TGTGCCAGCAGCTTAGAACTAGCGGGAGGCCTAGCCTACGAGCAGTACTTC.

The rearrangement links TRBV3-1 (or the pseudogene TRBV3-2) to TRBJ2-5; 8 bases are a match to TRBD1. CDR1 is LGHDT, CDR2 YNNKEL, per germline (reference sequence). This CDR3 region has 16 residues. With V trimmed by 4 bases and J by 2 bases, 9 bases remained unmatched. Here the CDR3 reads CASSPRLDRGQETQYF. The DNA of the CDR3 is TGTGCCAGCAGCCCTAGGCTTGACAGGGGACAAGAGACCCAGTACTTC.

V usage is TRBV10-2 and J usage is TRBJ2-7; D gene uncertain. This CDR3 spans 12 amino acids. Germline V gene sequence: CDR1 WSHSY, CDR2 SAAADI. V lost 3 bases, J lost 3 bases, and 6 bases lay in between. The CDR3 region has the DNA TGCGCCAGCAGTGAAGCTGTCTACGAGCAGTACTTC. Amino acid sequence: CASSEAVYEQYF.

In its sample, this clone was seen once. The V call is TRBV7-9, the J call TRBJ2-1, with TRBD2 matching over 10 bases. Trimming took 5 bases from V and 2 from J; bases not matched to a gene: 3. The CDR3 length is 15 residues. Per the germline V gene, CDR1 is SEHNR and CDR2 is FQNEAQ (reference sequence). CDR3 DNA sequence: TGTGCCAGCAGCATCACTAGCGGGACCTACAATGAGCAGTTCTTC. It yields the protein CASSITSGTYNEQFF.

This clone was picked up a small number of times. The V and J genes are TRBV23-1 and TRBJ1-2; D gene ambiguous. TRBV23-1 counts as an open reading frame of uncertain function. Trimming stripped 0 bases from V and 10 bases from J, with 9 bases between. This CDR3 has 12 amino acids. The CDR3 DNA sequence: TGCGCCAGCAGTCAATCGTTAGGACTCTACACCTTC. Amino acids: CASSQSLGLYTF.

This chain links TRBV6-4 with TRBJ2-7, with 10 nucleotides matching TRBD2. Germline-derived CDR1 and CDR2 are MRHNA and SNTAGT. J was trimmed by 1 base and V by 10 bases; bases with no gene match: 13. The CDR3 extends over 16 amino acids. CDR3 sequence (DNA): TGTGCCACCTCGAAGCTCAGGACTAGCGGATCCTACGAGCAGTACTTC. Protein product: CATSKLRTSGSYEQYF.

This chain connects TRBV20-1 to TRBJ2-7, with a tentative D call TRBD1 (5 bases). CDR3 length: 11 residues. Germline V gene lookup returns CDR1 DFQATT and CDR2 SNEGSKA (reference sequence). Trimming left V 2 bases short and J 12 bases short, with 14 bases between. The CDR3 is CSARPGHLMYF. As DNA, the CDR3 is TGCAGTGCTAGACCAGGACATTTGATGTACTTC.

The chain links TRBV3-1 (or the pseudogene TRBV3-2) to TRBJ2-3; 7 bases are shared with TRBD2. In germline, CDR1 is LGHDT, CDR2 YNNKEL (reference sequence). CDR3 length: 14 amino acids. With V trimmed by 3 bases and J by 1 base, 1 base remained unmatched. The CDR3 bases are TGTGCCAGCAGCCAGCGGGAGCGCACAGATACGCAGTATTTT. This encodes CASSQRERTDTQYF.

This clone came up once. The genes are TRBV4-1 and TRBJ2-3; possibly TRBD2 for D (6 bases). This CDR3 has 10 residues. Germline-derived CDR1 and CDR2 are MGHRA and YSYEKL. The V and J ends lost 10 bases and 6 bases respectively, with 8 bases between them. This chain's CDR3 is CATGVDTQYF. DNA of the CDR3: TGCGCCACGGGAGTTGATACGCAGTATTTT.

The V call is TRBV5-1, the J call TRBJ1-2, with 11 bases identical to TRBD1. The V gene's germline CDR1 is SGHRS and CDR2 YFSETQ. Losses at the gene ends were 0 bases for V and 4 bases for J; bases not matched to a gene: 8. The CDR3 loop spans 17 amino acids. DNA of the CDR3: TGCGCCAGCAGCTTGGCCCGGGGGACAGGGGGGGCCTATGGCTACACCTTC. Translating gives CASSLARGTGGAYGYTF.

The chain combines TRBV29-1 with TRBJ1-5; no definite D call. The CDR3 sequence is 12 residues long. Between the trimmed V and J ends, which lost 6 bases and 4 bases, there was a span of 10 bases. The germline V gene has CDR1 SQVTM and CDR2 ANQGSEA. The CDR3 coding sequence is TGCAGCGTCCTCGAGGGAAATCAGCCCCAGCATTTT. Protein: CSVLEGNQPQHF.

V usage is TRBV28 and J usage is TRBJ1-2, with D possibly matching TRBD1 (6 bases). CDR3 length: 11 residues. Germline V gives CDR1 MDHEN, CDR2 SYDVKM. The CDR3, as DNA: TGTGCTTCTTGGACAGACTATGGCTACACCTTC. It specifies CASWTDYGYTF.

The rearrangement joins TRBV19 to TRBJ1-2; tentative D call: TRBD1 (6 bases). In germline, CDR1 is LNHDA, CDR2 SQIVND (reference sequence). This CDR3 spans 16 amino acids. The V end was cut by 5 bases, the J end by 0 bases, with 16 bases between. The CDR3 nucleotides are TGTGCCAGTAGTCCTGGGACACGATCGTCTAACTATGGCTACACCTTC. Translation gives CASSPGTRSSNYGYTF.

The gene calls are TRBV3-1 (or the pseudogene TRBV3-2) and TRBJ2-6; 12 nucleotides agree with TRBD2. The CDR3 loop spans 18 amino acids. Losses at the gene ends were 5 bases for V and 2 bases for J; bases not matched to a gene: 7. Germline CDR1 reads LGHDT; CDR2 reads YNNKEL (reference sequence). The CDR3 sequence: CASSTTSGRWTGANVLTF. The CDR3 coding sequence is TGTGCCAGCAGCACGACTAGCGGGAGATGGACTGGGGCCAACGTCCTGACTTTC.